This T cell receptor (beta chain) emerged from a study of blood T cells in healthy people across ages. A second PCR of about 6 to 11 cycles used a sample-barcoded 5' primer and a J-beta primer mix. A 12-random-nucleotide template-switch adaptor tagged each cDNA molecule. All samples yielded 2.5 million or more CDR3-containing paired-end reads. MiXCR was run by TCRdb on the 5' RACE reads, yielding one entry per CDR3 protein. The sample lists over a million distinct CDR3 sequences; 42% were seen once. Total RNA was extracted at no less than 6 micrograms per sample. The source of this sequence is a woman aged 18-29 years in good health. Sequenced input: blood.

The CDR3 loop reads CASSFGQGGRVDYGYTF. The CDR3 DNA sequence: TGTGCCAGCAGCTTCGGGCAGGGAGGGCGCGTGGACTATGGCTACACCTTC. This chain joins TRBV7-9 and TRBJ1-2; D is perhaps TRBD1 (5 bases). The CDR3 sequence is 17 residues long. Germline CDR1 is SEHNR and CDR2 is FQNEAQ (reference sequence). The ends were cut back, 3 bases at V and 3 bases at J, with 20 bases in the middle.